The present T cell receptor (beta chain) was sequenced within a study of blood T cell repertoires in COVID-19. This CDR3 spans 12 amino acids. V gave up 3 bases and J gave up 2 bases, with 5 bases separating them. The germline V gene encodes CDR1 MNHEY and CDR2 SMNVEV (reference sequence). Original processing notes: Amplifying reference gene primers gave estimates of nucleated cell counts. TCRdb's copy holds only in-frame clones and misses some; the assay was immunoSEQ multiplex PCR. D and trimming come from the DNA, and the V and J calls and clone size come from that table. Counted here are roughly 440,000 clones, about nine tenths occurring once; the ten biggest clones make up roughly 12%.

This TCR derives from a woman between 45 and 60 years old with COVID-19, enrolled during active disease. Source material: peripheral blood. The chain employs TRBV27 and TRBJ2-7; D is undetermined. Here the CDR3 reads CASSLRTYEQYF. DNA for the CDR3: TGTGCCAGCAGTTTGAGGACCTACGAGCAGTACTTC.